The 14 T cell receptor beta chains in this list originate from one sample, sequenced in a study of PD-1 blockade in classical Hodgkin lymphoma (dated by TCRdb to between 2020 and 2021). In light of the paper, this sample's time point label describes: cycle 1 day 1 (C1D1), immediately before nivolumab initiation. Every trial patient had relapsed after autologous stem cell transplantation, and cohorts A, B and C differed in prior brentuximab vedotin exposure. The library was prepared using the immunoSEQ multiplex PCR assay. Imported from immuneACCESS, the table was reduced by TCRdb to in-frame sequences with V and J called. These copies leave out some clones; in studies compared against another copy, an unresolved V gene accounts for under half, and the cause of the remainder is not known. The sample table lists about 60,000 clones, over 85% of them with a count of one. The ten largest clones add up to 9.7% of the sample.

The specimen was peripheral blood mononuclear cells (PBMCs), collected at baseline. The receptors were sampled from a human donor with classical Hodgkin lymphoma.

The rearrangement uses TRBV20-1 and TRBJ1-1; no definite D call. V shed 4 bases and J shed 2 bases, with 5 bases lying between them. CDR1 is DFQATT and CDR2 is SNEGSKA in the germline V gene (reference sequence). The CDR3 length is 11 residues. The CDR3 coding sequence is TGCAGTGCTATAAGTAACACTGAAGCTTTCTTT. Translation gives CSAISNTEAFF.

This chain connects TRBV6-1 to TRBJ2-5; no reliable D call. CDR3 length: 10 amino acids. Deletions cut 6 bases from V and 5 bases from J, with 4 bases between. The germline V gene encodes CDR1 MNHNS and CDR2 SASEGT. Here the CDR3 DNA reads TGTGCCAGCAGGGTGGAGACCCAGTACTTC. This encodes CASRVETQYF.

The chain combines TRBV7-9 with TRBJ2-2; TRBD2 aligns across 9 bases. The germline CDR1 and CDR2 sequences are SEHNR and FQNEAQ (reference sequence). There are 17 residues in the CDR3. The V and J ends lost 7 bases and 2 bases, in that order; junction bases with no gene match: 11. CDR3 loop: CASNSHLAGANTGELFF. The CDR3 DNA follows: TGTGCCAGCAACTCCCACTTAGCGGGGGCTAACACCGGGGAGCTGTTTTTT.

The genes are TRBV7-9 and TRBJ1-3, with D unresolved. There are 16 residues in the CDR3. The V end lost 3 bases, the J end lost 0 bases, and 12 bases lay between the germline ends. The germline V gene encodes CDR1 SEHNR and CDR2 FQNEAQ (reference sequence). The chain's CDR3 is CASSFKGYLSGNTIYF. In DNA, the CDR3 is TGTGCCAGCAGCTTTAAGGGTTACCTCTCTGGAAACACCATATATTTT. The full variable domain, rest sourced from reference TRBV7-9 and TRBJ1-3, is DTGVSQNPRHKITKRGQNVTFRCDPISEHNRLYWYRQTLGQGPEFLTYFQNEAQLEKSRLLSDRFSAERPKGSFSTLEIQRTEQGDSAMYLCASSFKGYLSGNTIYFGEGSWLTVV.

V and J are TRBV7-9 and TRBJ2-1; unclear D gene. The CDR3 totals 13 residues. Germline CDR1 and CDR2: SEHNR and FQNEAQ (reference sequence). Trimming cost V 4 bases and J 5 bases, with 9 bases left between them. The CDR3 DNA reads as TGTGCCAGCAGCTGGCCTGGTCACAATGAGCAGTTCTTC. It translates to CASSWPGHNEQFF. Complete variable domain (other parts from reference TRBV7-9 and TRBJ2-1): DTGVSQNPRHKITKRGQNVTFRCDPISEHNRLYWYRQTLGQGPEFLTYFQNEAQLEKSRLLSDRFSAERPKGSFSTLEIQRTEQGDSAMYLCASSWPGHNEQFFGPGTRLTVL.

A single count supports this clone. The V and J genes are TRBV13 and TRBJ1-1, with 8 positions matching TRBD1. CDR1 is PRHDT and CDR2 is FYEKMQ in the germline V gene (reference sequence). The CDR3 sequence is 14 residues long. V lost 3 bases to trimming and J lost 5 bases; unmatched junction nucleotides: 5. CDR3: CASSFQGAQTEAFF. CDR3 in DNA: TGTGCCAGCAGCTTCCAGGGGGCGCAAACTGAAGCTTTCTTT.

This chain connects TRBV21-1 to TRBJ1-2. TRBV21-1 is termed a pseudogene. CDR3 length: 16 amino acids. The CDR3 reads CASEPNAGPPLYGYTF. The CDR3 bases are TGTGCCAGCGAGCCTAACGCGGGACCTCCCCTTTATGGCTACACCTTC.

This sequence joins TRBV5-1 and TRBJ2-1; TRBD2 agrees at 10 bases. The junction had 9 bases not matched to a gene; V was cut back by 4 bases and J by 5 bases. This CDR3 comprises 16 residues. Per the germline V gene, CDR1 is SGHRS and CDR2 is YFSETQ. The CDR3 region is CASSPLTSGAHNEQFF. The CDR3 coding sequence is TGCGCCAGCAGCCCCCTAACTAGCGGGGCACACAATGAGCAGTTCTTC.

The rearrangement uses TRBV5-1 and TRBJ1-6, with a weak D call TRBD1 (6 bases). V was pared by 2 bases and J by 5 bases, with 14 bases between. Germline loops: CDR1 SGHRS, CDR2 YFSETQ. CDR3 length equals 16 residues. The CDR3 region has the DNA TGCGCCAGCAGCTTATCAGGGGTTGAAAATAATTCACCCCTCCACTTT. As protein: CASSLSGVENNSPLHF. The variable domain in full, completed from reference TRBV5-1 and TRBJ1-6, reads KAGVTQTPRYLIKTRGQQVTLSCSPISGHRSVSWYQQTPGQGLQFLFEYFSETQRNKGNFPGRFSGRQFSNSRSEMNVSTLELGDSALYLCASSLSGVENNSPLHFGNGTRLTVT.

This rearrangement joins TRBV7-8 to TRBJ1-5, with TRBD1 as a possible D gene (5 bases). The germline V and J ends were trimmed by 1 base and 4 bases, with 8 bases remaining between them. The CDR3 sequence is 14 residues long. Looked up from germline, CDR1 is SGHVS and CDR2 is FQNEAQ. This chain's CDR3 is CASSLGQLNQPQHF. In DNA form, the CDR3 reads TGTGCCAGCAGCTTAGGACAGCTGAATCAGCCCCAGCATTTT.

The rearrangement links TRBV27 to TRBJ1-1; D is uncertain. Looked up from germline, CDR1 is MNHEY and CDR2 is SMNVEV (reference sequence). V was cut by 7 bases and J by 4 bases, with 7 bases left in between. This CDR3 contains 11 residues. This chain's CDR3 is CASTFGTEAFF. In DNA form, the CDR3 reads TGTGCCAGCACTTTTGGCACTGAAGCTTTCTTT.

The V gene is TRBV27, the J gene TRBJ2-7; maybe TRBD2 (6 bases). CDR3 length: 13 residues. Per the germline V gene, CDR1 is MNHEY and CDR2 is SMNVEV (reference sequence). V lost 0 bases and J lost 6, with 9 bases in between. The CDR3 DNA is TGTGCCAGCAGTTTATCCGGGAGATCCGAGCAGTACTTC. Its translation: CASSLSGRSEQYF.

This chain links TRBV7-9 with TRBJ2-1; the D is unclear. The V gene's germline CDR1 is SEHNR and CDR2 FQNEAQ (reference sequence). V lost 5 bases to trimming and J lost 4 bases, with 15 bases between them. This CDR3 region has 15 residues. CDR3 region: CASSPILDTYNEQFF. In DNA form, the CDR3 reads TGTGCCAGCAGCCCTATCTTAGACACATACAATGAGCAGTTCTTC.

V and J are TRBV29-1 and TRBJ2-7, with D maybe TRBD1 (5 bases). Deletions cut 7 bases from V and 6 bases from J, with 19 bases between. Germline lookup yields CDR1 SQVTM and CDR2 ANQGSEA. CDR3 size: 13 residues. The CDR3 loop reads CSATWGPRSEQYF. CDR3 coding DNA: TGCAGCGCCACGTGGGGCCCCCGTTCCGAGCAGTACTTC.